The source of this T cell receptor beta chain is a study of blood T cell repertoires in COVID-19. Study in general: Sites in the United States, Italy and Spain provided acute and convalescent COVID-19 samples. Sources were T cells, B-cell-depleted T cells, or PBMCs; the material itself was cDNA or gDNA.

Per the authors' pipeline: Reference gene primers were amplified, and this amplification served to estimate nucleated cell counts. Assay used: immunoSEQ multiplex PCR; TCRdb lists only in-frame clones, some missing. The V and J calls and clone size come from that table; D and trimming were worked out from the DNA. The sample shows 70,000 to 85,000 clones, about 86% of them seen only once. The germline V and J ends were trimmed by 0 bases and 4 bases, with 13 bases remaining between them. Germline V gene sequence: CDR1 MRHNA, CDR2 SNTAGT. There are 15 residues in the CDR3. The sequenced sample was peripheral blood. The clonotype originates from a man older than 75 with active or convalescent COVID-19. V usage is TRBV6-4 and J usage is TRBJ2-7; D might be TRBD1 (5 bases). CDR3 protein: CASSDSAGIGYEQYF. DNA for the CDR3: TGTGCCAGCAGTGACTCGGCAGGGATTGGTTACGAGCAGTACTTC.